These T cell receptor beta chains were read from a single sample in a study of cytomegalovirus exposure and HLA in healthy donors. Repertoires were generated with immunoSEQ multiplex PCR, while TCRdb's copy carries only in-frame clones and drops some. The sample has under 200,000 clones; approximately 79% are singletons. The material sequenced was PBMCs. The receptor set was obtained from a man aged 35-49 years in good health and CMV-seropositive. Both conserved end residues are part of each CDR3. Fields, in order: J gene, clone size, CDR3 length, V gene, D gene, CDR3 protein, CDR3 DNA. D genes are given only for firm matches. The size of a clone is reported for some rows only, either as once, few or many, or as a class for expanded clones.

J: TRBJ1-2; size: NA; length: 12; V: TRBV2; D: NA; CDR3: CASSFNRDGYTF; DNA: TGTGCCAGCAGTTTCAACAGGGATGGCTACACCTTC
J: TRBJ2-2; size: NA; length: 15; V: TRBV4-3; D: TRBD1; CDR3: CASSPGDRASGELFF; DNA: TGCGCCAGCAGCCCCGGGGACAGGGCTTCCGGGGAGCTGTTTTTT
J: TRBJ1-1; size: NA; length: 15; V: TRBV12-5; D: NA; CDR3: CASGLVLGANTEAFF; DNA: TGTGCTAGTGGTTTGGTACTTGGAGCGAACACTGAAGCTTTCTTT
J: TRBJ2-7; size: NA; length: 12; V: TRBV5-4; D: NA; CDR3: CASSPDSYEQYF; DNA: TGTGCCAGCAGCCCGGACTCCTACGAGCAGTACTTC
J: TRBJ1-3; size: few; length: 15; V: TRBV19; D: TRBD1; CDR3: CASTHQGALGNTIYF; DNA: TGTGCCAGTACCCATCAGGGGGCGCTTGGAAACACCATATATTTT
J: TRBJ2-2; size: NA; length: 14; V: TRBV5-1; D: NA; CDR3: CASSLGQINGELFF; DNA: TGCGCCAGCAGCTTGGGTCAGATAAACGGGGAGCTGTTTTTT
J: TRBJ2-7; size: NA; length: 16; V: TRBV11-2; D: NA; CDR3: CASSLGSGRGGYEQYF; DNA: TGTGCCAGCAGCTTAGGGTCTGGCAGGGGTGGTTACGAGCAGTACTTC
J: TRBJ2-6; size: NA; length: 17; V: TRBV9; D: NA; CDR3: CASSVVPAGAGANVLTF; DNA: TGTGCCAGCAGCGTAGTCCCCGCAGGGGCTGGGGCCAACGTCCTGACTTTC
J: TRBJ1-2; size: NA; length: 15; V: TRBV2; D: TRBD1; CDR3: CASSVGQGPLYGYTF; DNA: TGTGCCAGCAGTGTTGGACAGGGGCCGCTCTATGGCTACACCTTC
J: TRBJ2-7; size: NA; length: 16; V: TRBV27; D: NA; CDR3: CASSFFLGDTTYEQYF; DNA: TGTGCCAGCAGTTTTTTTTTAGGGGACACTACCTACGAGCAGTACTTC
J: TRBJ1-1; size: NA; length: 14; V: TRBV19; D: NA; CDR3: CASSITGGVTEAFF; DNA: TGTGCCAGTAGTATAACGGGGGGCGTTACTGAAGCTTTCTTT
J: TRBJ2-1; size: NA; length: 13; V: TRBV7-3; D: NA; CDR3: CASSPFSGNEQFF; DNA: TGTGCCAGCAGCCCTTTCTCGGGTAATGAGCAGTTCTTC
J: TRBJ2-7; size: NA; length: 14; V: TRBV6-1; D: TRBD2; CDR3: CASSELAGHYEQYF; DNA: TGTGCCAGCAGTGAATTAGCGGGTCATTACGAGCAGTACTTC
J: TRBJ2-3; size: NA; length: 11; V: TRBV30; D: TRBD2; CDR3: CAWTSGDTQYF; DNA: TGTGCCTGGACTAGCGGAGATACGCAGTATTTT
J: TRBJ1-5; size: NA; length: 13; V: TRBV7-2; D: NA; CDR3: CASSLGQFGPQHF; DNA: TGTGCCAGCAGCCTCGGACAGTTCGGGCCCCAGCATTTT
J: TRBJ2-5; size: NA; length: 13; V: TRBV19; D: NA; CDR3: CASSALGGETQYF; DNA: TGTGCCAGTAGTGCCCTCGGCGGGGAGACCCAGTACTTC
J: TRBJ1-2; size: NA; length: 14; V: TRBV29-1; D: NA; CDR3: CSVEGGGANYGYTF; DNA: TGCAGCGTTGAAGGGGGGGGAGCTAACTATGGCTACACCTTC
J: TRBJ2-5; size: NA; length: 13; V: TRBV6-5; D: NA; CDR3: CASRTEAAGGQYF; DNA: TGTGCCAGCAGGACGGAGGCAGCAGGAGGCCAGTACTTC
J: TRBJ1-4; size: NA; length: 15; V: TRBV7-9; D: NA; CDR3: CSSSSPGVLDEKLFF; DNA: TGTTCCAGCAGCTCCCCAGGGGTCCTCGATGAAAAACTGTTTTTT
J: TRBJ2-3; size: NA; length: 18; V: TRBV5-1; D: NA; CDR3: CASSLGRWAGEYTDTQYF; DNA: TGCGCCAGCAGCTTGGGGAGGTGGGCAGGGGAATACACAGATACGCAGTATTTT
J: TRBJ1-2; size: NA; length: 15; V: TRBV7-9; D: TRBD1; CDR3: CASSFLGTGVYGYTF; DNA: TGTGCCAGCAGCTTCCTCGGGACAGGGGTTTATGGCTACACCTTC
J: TRBJ2-1; size: once; length: 15; V: TRBV30; D: TRBD2; CDR3: CAWVRPNQRGDEQFF; DNA: TGTGCCTGGGTGAGGCCCAACCAACGGGGGGATGAGCAGTTCTTC
J: TRBJ2-7; size: few; length: 15; V: TRBV18; D: TRBD1; CDR3: CASSSQGESSYEQYF; DNA: TGTGCCAGCTCATCACAGGGGGAGAGCTCCTACGAGCAGTACTTC
J: TRBJ2-3; size: NA; length: 12; V: TRBV11-2; D: TRBD1; CDR3: CASSMDRVSQYF; DNA: TGTGCCAGCAGCATGGACAGGGTTTCGCAGTATTTT
J: TRBJ2-7; size: NA; length: 15; V: TRBV7-3; D: TRBD1; CDR3: CASSLNRGPSYEQYF; DNA: TGTGCCAGCAGCTTAAACAGGGGGCCCTCCTACGAGCAGTACTTC
J: TRBJ1-1; size: NA; length: 16; V: TRBV5-6; D: TRBD1; CDR3: CASRPTGGLANTEAFF; DNA: TGTGCCAGCAGACCGACAGGGGGCTTGGCAAACACTGAAGCTTTCTTT
J: TRBJ2-4; size: NA; length: 16; V: TRBV5-4; D: TRBD2; CDR3: CASSYPGGGAKNIQYF; DNA: TGTGCCAGCAGCTACCCGGGGGGGGGAGCCAAAAACATTCAGTACTTC
J: TRBJ2-7; size: NA; length: 12; V: TRBV28; D: NA; CDR3: CASSRETYEQYF; DNA: TGTGCCAGCTCCCGTGAGACCTACGAGCAGTACTTC
J: TRBJ1-1; size: NA; length: 17; V: TRBV7-2; D: TRBD1; CDR3: CASSARDRGTLNTEAFF; DNA: TGTGCCAGCAGCGCCCGGGACAGGGGGACCTTGAACACTGAAGCTTTCTTT
J: TRBJ1-1; size: NA; length: 16; V: TRBV5-6; D: TRBD1; CDR3: CASSRRTGAGNTEAFF; DNA: TGTGCCAGCAGCCGTAGGACAGGGGCAGGGAACACTGAAGCTTTCTTT
J: TRBJ2-2; size: NA; length: 14; V: TRBV7-9; D: NA; CDR3: CASSNTRGTGELFF; DNA: TGTGCCAGCAGCAACACCAGGGGAACCGGGGAGCTGTTTTTT
J: TRBJ2-7; size: NA; length: 15; V: TRBV7-3; D: NA; CDR3: CASSLGSGLAYEQYF; DNA: TGTGCCAGCAGCTTAGGGAGCGGCCTGGCCTACGAGCAGTACTTC
J: TRBJ2-1; size: few; length: 14; V: TRBV6-6; D: TRBD2; CDR3: CASSPGLAMDEQFF; DNA: TGTGCCAGCAGCCCGGGACTAGCGATGGATGAGCAGTTCTTC
J: TRBJ2-5; size: NA; length: 15; V: TRBV7-3; D: NA; CDR3: CASSLTRGTQETQYF; DNA: TGTGCCAGCAGCTTAACACGTGGCACCCAAGAGACCCAGTACTTC
J: TRBJ2-5; size: NA; length: 15; V: TRBV13; D: TRBD1; CDR3: CASSTRQGSIETQYF; DNA: TGTGCCAGCAGCACCCGACAGGGGTCGATAGAGACCCAGTACTTC
J: TRBJ2-7; size: once; length: 12; V: TRBV5-1; D: TRBD1; CDR3: CASSLPGGEQYF; DNA: TGCGCCAGCAGCTTGCCAGGGGGCGAGCAGTACTTC
J: TRBJ1-5; size: NA; length: 18; V: TRBV7-8; D: NA; CDR3: CASSLYISRGYSNQPQHF; DNA: TGTGCCAGCAGCTTGTACATCTCTCGGGGTTATAGCAATCAGCCCCAGCATTTT
J: TRBJ2-5; size: NA; length: 13; V: TRBV7-2; D: NA; CDR3: CASSPDNQETQYF; DNA: TGTGCCAGCAGCCCAGACAACCAAGAGACCCAGTACTTC
J: TRBJ2-7; size: few; length: 10; V: TRBV9; D: NA; CDR3: CASSGTIRTF; DNA: TGTGCCAGCAGCGGGACTATCCGAACCTTC